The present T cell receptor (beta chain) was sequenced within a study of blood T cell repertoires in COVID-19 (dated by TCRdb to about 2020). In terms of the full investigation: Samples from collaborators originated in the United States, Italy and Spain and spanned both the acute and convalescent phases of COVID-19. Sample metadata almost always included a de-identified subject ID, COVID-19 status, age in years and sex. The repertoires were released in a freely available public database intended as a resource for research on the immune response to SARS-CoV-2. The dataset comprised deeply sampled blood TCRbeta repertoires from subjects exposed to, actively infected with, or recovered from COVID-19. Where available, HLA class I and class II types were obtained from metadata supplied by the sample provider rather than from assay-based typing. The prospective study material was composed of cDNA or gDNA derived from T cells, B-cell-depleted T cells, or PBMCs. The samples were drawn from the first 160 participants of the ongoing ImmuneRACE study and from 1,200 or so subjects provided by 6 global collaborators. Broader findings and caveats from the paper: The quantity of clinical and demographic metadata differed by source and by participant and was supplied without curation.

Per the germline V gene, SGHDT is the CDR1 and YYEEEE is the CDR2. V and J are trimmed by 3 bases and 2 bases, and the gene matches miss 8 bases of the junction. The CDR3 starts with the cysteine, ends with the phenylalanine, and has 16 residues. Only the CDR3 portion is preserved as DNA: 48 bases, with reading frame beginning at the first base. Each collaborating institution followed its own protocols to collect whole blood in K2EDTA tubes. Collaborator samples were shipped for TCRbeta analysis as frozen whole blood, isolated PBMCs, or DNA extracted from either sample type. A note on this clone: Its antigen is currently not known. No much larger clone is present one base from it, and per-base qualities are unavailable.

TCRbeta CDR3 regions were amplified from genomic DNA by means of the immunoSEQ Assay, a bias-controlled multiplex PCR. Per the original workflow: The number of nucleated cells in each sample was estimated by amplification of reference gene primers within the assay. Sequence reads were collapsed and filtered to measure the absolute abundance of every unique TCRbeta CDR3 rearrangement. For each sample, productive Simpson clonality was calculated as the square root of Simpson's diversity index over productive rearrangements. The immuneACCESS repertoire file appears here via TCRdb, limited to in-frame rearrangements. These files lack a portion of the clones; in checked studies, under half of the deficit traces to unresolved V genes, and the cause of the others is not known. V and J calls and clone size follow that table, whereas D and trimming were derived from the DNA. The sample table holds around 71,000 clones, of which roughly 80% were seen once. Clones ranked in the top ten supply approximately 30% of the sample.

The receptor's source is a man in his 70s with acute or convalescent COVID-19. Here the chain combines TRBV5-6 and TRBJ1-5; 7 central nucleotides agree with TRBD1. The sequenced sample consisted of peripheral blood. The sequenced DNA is TGTGCCAGCAGCTGGAACAGGGGTAGCGGCAATCAGCCCCAGCATTTT. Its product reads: CASSWNRGSGNQPQHF.